This T cell receptor beta chain was documented in a study of cytomegalovirus exposure and HLA in healthy donors. Study-level points and caveats: Further analysis, carried out later, found HLA-associated TCR beta chains more clonally expanded than equally common other chains.

A remark on this clone: What it binds is unknown.

It was with 60 Vbeta and 13 Jbeta primers that the PCR ran. TCRdb keeps only in-frame clones here, not all; method: immunoSEQ multiplex PCR. The sample shows roughly 100,000 clones, almost 80% of them seen only once. The sequencing sample was made of PBMCs. The source of this sequence is a man aged 60 to 75 in good health and CMV-seropositive.

The CDR3 DNA sequence: TGTGCCAGCAGCTTACTCGGGGGTTTCTACGAGCAGTACTTC. This translates into CASSLLGGFYEQYF. The rearrangement joins TRBV5-6 to TRBJ2-7, with a tentative D call TRBD2 (6 bases). The CDR3 runs 14 residues. In germline, CDR1 is SGHDT, CDR2 YYEEEE. V lost 2 bases, J lost 3 bases, and 12 bases lay in between.